Listed here are 30 T cell receptor beta chains from one sample, sequenced in a study of T-cell memory formation after mild COVID-19. From the 5' RACE reads, TCRdb called clonotypes with MiXCR, one entry per CDR3 protein. Of hundreds of thousands of distinct CDR3 sequences listed, 18% are singletons. The sequencing sample was made of PBMCs or a T cell subset sorted from them (not recorded which). These receptors were obtained from an adult woman who had mild COVID-19 (a few samples of this study predate the infection). Cell type and time point are not known.

The chain has TRBV5-1 and TRBJ1-5; D unclear. V lost 4 bases and J lost 3, with 17 bases in between. This CDR3 region has 16 residues. Germline V gene lookup returns CDR1 SGHRS and CDR2 YFSETQ. The CDR3 reads CASSPTLALPNQPQHF. For the CDR3, the DNA is TGCGCCAGCAGCCCGACTCTGGCCCTTCCCAATCAGCCCCAGCATTTT. The full variable domain, its missing parts supplied by reference TRBV5-1 and TRBJ1-5, is KAGVTQTPRYLIKTRGQQVTLSCSPISGHRSVSWYQQTPGQGLQFLFEYFSETQRNKGNFPGRFSGRQFSNSRSEMNVSTLELGDSALYLCASSPTLALPNQPQHFGDGTRLSIL.

This clonotype was counted between two and nine times. The chain has TRBV7-3 and TRBJ2-1; the match to TRBD2 covers 7 bases. V gave up 1 base and J gave up 4 bases; unmatched junction bases: 4. The CDR3 runs 15 residues. Germline CDR1 SGHTA, CDR2 FQGTGA. CDR3 protein: CASSLMAGVYNEQFF. The CDR3 DNA reads TGTGCCAGCAGCTTAATGGCGGGGGTTTACAATGAGCAGTTCTTC. Filled out from reference TRBV7-3 and TRBJ2-1, the complete variable domain reads GAGVSQTPSNKVTEKGKYVELRCDPISGHTALYWYRQSLGQGPEFLIYFQGTGAADDSGLPNDRFFAVRPEGSVSTLKIQRTERGDSAVYLCASSLMAGVYNEQFFGPGTRLTVL.

The chain couples TRBV25-1 to TRBJ2-7, with TRBD1 as a possible D gene (7 bases). Trimming took 6 bases from V and 2 from J, leaving 17 bases between them. The germline CDR1 and CDR2 sequences are MGHDK and SYGVNS. The CDR3 length is 15 residues. DNA of the CDR3: TGTGCCAGCAGCCTTAAAGGAGGGGGCGCCTACGAGCAGTACTTC. Translating gives CASSLKGGGAYEQYF.

V gene TRBV14 combines with J gene TRBJ1-2; D not resolved. The germline V and J ends were trimmed by 3 bases and 5 bases, with 10 bases remaining between them. Germline-derived CDR1 and CDR2 are SGHDN and FVKESK. The CDR3 is made up of 13 amino acids. CDR3 nucleotide sequence: TGTGCCAGCAGCCAGCTGGACCTTTATGGCTACACCTTC. Translating gives CASSQLDLYGYTF. Supplemented by reference TRBV14 and TRBJ1-2, the full variable domain reads EAGVTQFPSHSVIEKGQTVTLRCDPISGHDNLYWYRRVMGKEIKFLLHFVKESKQDESGMPNNRFLAERTGGTYSTLKVQPAELEDSGVYFCASSQLDLYGYTFGSGTRLTVV.

There are many counts of this clonotype. The chain uses TRBV7-6 and TRBJ2-3, with D uncertain. Germline CDR1 and CDR2: SGHVS and FNYEAQ. The V end lost 5 bases, the J end lost 3 bases, and 9 bases lay between the germline ends. The CDR3 covers 13 residues. The CDR3 DNA sequence: TGTGCCAGCAGCCAAATGTTAACAGATACGCAGTATTTT. It encodes CASSQMLTDTQYF.

In its sample, this clonotype was seen a few times. The chain carries TRBV7-2 and TRBJ2-1; 10 bases match TRBD2. Germline V gene sequence: CDR1 SGHTA, CDR2 FQGNSA. The V segment lost 2 bases and the J segment 2 bases; nucleotides outside the gene matches: 9. The CDR3 is 18 residues long. CDR3 nucleotides: TGTGCCAGCAGCTTACGGATGGATCTAGCGGGGGCCTACAATGAGCAGTTCTTC. It codes for CASSLRMDLAGAYNEQFF.

This clonotype was recorded a few times. The J gene is TRBJ1-4, the V gene TRBV6-5; no clear D gene. The V end lost 2 bases, the J end lost 3 bases, and 7 bases lay between the germline ends. Germline-derived CDR1 and CDR2 are MNHEY and SVGAGI. The CDR3 totals 14 residues. The CDR3, as DNA: TGTGCCAGCAGTTACGGGTTCTCTAATGAAAAACTGTTTTTT. Residues: CASSYGFSNEKLFF.

The chain uses TRBV29-1 and TRBJ2-3, with TRBD2 identical over 8 bases. Trimming at V came to 4 bases and at J to 2 bases, leaving 5 bases not matched to a gene. CDR3 size: 14 residues. Germline CDR1 and CDR2: SQVTM and ANQGSEA. The CDR3 spells CSVVRSGATDTQYF. The CDR3 nucleotides are TGCAGCGTTGTTCGTAGCGGGGCCACAGATACGCAGTATTTT.

The genes are TRBV21-1 and TRBJ2-1; the table names TRBD2, a call not compared with the DNA. TRBV21-1 is reported as a pseudogene. The CDR3 is made up of 19 amino acids. CDR3 sequence (DNA): TGTGCCAGCAGCAGGGCGGGGACTAGCGGGAGCAGCTCCTACAATGAGCAGTTCTTC. It translates to CASSRAGTSGSSSYNEQFF.

This chain links TRBV18 with TRBJ2-7, with a tentative D call TRBD2 (5 bases). This CDR3 has 16 amino acids. Per germline, CDR1 KGHSH and CDR2 LQKENI. V lost 2 bases and J lost 3, with 17 bases in between. Here the CDR3 DNA reads TGTGCCAGCTCACCAGAACCGGGATTCAACTTCTACGAGCAGTACTTC. Encoded protein: CASSPEPGFNFYEQYF.

This chain uses TRBV7-6 with TRBJ2-1; TRBD2 matches at 12 bases. The CDR3 spans 15 residues. Germline CDR1 is SGHVS and CDR2 is FNYEAQ. J gave up 5 bases and V 3 bases, and 2 bases lay outside the gene matches. CDR3 residues: CASSFRLAGDNEQFF. The DNA for the CDR3 is TGTGCCAGCAGCTTTCGACTAGCGGGAGACAATGAGCAGTTCTTC.

This clonotype was detected ten times or more. This sequence joins TRBV5-1 and TRBJ2-2; 7 nucleotides agree with TRBD1. Germline V lookup: CDR1 SGHRS, CDR2 YFSETQ. The CDR3 runs 15 residues. Trimming cost V 7 bases and J 1 base; bases outside gene matches: 7. The CDR3 coding sequence is TGCGCCAGCGGCCCAACAGGGGAGAACACCGGGGAGCTGTTTTTT. It translates to CASGPTGENTGELFF.

This clonotype appeared a few times. V usage is TRBV19 and J usage is TRBJ1-6, with 7 bases matching TRBD1. With 5 bases clipped from V and 10 bases from J, the junction kept 8 bases outside the gene matches. CDR3 length equals 14 residues. Germline V lookup: CDR1 LNHDA, CDR2 SQIVND (reference sequence). CDR3 residues: CASSGTVVRSPLHF. CDR3 in DNA: TGTGCCAGTAGTGGGACAGTGGTTCGCTCACCCCTCCACTTT.

The rearrangement links TRBV6-6 to TRBJ1-5; D is uncertain. Germline-derived CDR1 and CDR2 are MNHNY and SVGAGI (reference sequence). Trimming took 0 bases from V and 8 from J, leaving 8 bases between them. This CDR3 is 13 amino acids long. This chain's CDR3 is CASSYSPVEPQHF. The CDR3 DNA is TGTGCCAGCAGTTACTCCCCCGTGGAGCCCCAGCATTTT.

The chain combines TRBV7-2 with TRBJ2-3; TRBD1 or TRBD2 may be the D gene (6 bases each). Germline V gene data show CDR1 as SGHTA and CDR2 as FQGNSA. This CDR3 has 16 residues. Trimming took off 10 bases at V and 2 bases at J, with 22 bases between the two ends. CDR3 sequence (DNA): TGTGCCACCGAGGGGGTGGCTAGCGTGATCACAGATACGCAGTATTTT. This gives the protein CATEGVASVITDTQYF.

This clonotype has at least ten counts. V and J are TRBV4-2 and TRBJ2-7; 8 bases line up with TRBD1. V dropped 4 bases and J dropped 2; count of bases not matched to a gene: 4. Germline CDR1 and CDR2: LGHNA and YNFKEQ. The CDR3 has 14 amino acids. CDR3 bases: TGTGCCAGCAGCCCCGAGGACAGGGCCTACGAGCAGTACTTC. Translation: CASSPEDRAYEQYF.

This chain links TRBV5-6 with TRBJ2-3, with a weak D call TRBD2 (6 bases). Germline CDR1 and CDR2: SGHDT and YYEEEE. CDR3 length: 15 amino acids. The V end was cut by 4 bases, the J end by 0 bases, with 12 bases between. The CDR3, as DNA: TGTGCCAGCAGCCCCGGGACTTTCAGCACAGATACGCAGTATTTT. Translation: CASSPGTFSTDTQYF.

The chain employs TRBV29-1 and TRBJ2-7; TRBD1 matches at 7 bases. The CDR3 loop spans 13 amino acids. Unmatched junction bases numbered 6, after V lost 4 bases and J lost 3 bases. Germline CDR1 and CDR2: SQVTM and ANQGSEA. Written as DNA, the CDR3 is TGCAGCGTTGCTAACAGGGGAGTCTACGAGCAGTACTTC. This gives the protein CSVANRGVYEQYF.

This clonotype was seen only a few times. J is TRBJ2-3 and V is TRBV5-1; D is unresolved. Deletions cut 3 bases from V and 6 bases from J, with 14 bases between. Germline values: CDR1 SGHRS, CDR2 YFSETQ. This CDR3 comprises 14 residues. The CDR3 DNA reads TGCGCCAGCAGCTCCAAGCTAGGAACGGATACGCAGTATTTT. Translated, it gives CASSSKLGTDTQYF.

This clonotype was picked up a small number of times. This chain connects TRBV2 to TRBJ2-7, with D perhaps matching TRBD1 or TRBD2 (6 bases each). Germline CDR1 is SNHLY and CDR2 is FYNNEI. Trimming left V 9 bases short and J 4 bases short, with 10 bases between. The CDR3 has 11 residues. The CDR3 DNA is TGTGCCAGAGGGGGGCGATACGAGCAGTACTTC. It translates to CARGGRYEQYF.

This clonotype was picked up a small number of times. The rearrangement uses TRBV25-1 and TRBJ1-1; D unclear. Between the trimmed V and J ends, which lost 8 bases and 0 bases, there was a span of 10 bases. This CDR3 region has 13 residues. In germline, CDR1 is MGHDK, CDR2 SYGVNS. The CDR3 DNA sequence: TGTGCCAGCGCCCGGGCGTTGAACACTGAAGCTTTCTTT. Translated: CASARALNTEAFF. The variable domain in full, with the rest retrieved from reference TRBV25-1 and TRBJ1-1, is EADIYQTPRYLVIGTGKKITLECSQTMGHDKMYWYQQDPGMELHLIHYSYGVNSTEKGDLSSESTVSRIRTEHFPLTLESARPSHTSQYLCASARALNTEAFFGQGTRLTVV.

The genes are TRBV7-9 and TRBJ2-5; 7 positions match TRBD1. The germline CDR1 and CDR2 sequences are SEHNR and FQNEAQ (reference sequence). This CDR3 region has 17 residues. Unmatched junction bases numbered 13, after V lost 4 bases and J lost 2 bases. CDR3 nucleotide sequence: TGTGCCAGCAGCTCCCCCCCCCCGACAGGGTCTCAAGAGACCCAGTACTTC. Amino acids: CASSSPPPTGSQETQYF.

V and J are TRBV7-9 and TRBJ2-3, with TRBD1 matching over 7 bases. The CDR3 is 16 residues long. V shed 4 bases and J 4 bases; nucleotides not matched to a gene: 11. Germline CDR1 is SEHNR and CDR2 is FQNEAQ (reference sequence). The CDR3 nucleotides are TGTGCCAGCAGCTACCGGGACAGCAGCGTTTCAGATACGCAGTATTTT. Translated: CASSYRDSSVSDTQYF.

This rearrangement joins TRBV6-5 to TRBJ2-3; either TRBD1 or TRBD2 may fit D (5 bases each). V was pared by 7 bases and J by 3 bases, with 14 bases between. Germline V gives CDR1 MNHEY, CDR2 SVGAGI. The CDR3 has 14 residues. The CDR3 here is CASTSGQGTDTQYF. CDR3 nucleotide sequence: TGTGCCAGCACCTCGGGGCAGGGTACAGATACGCAGTATTTT.

This clonotype was detected many times. The chain uses TRBV24-1 and TRBJ2-1; 14 bases agree with TRBD2. This CDR3 spans 17 amino acids. CDR1 and CDR2 from the germline V gene are KGHDR and SFDVKD. The junction had 2 bases not matched to a gene; V was cut back by 2 bases and J by 3 bases. The CDR3 DNA follows: TGTGCCACCAGTGATTCCGGGACTAGCGGGGGCTACAATGAGCAGTTCTTC. Translating gives CATSDSGTSGGYNEQFF.

The J gene is TRBJ2-7, the V gene TRBV5-5; no firm D call. Germline V gene sequence: CDR1 SGHKS, CDR2 YYEKEE (reference sequence). Trimming removed 2 bases from V and 2 bases from J, with 5 bases in between. This CDR3 region has 12 residues. The DNA of the CDR3 is TGTGCCAGCAGCTTCCCGACCTACGAGCAGTACTTC. Protein sequence: CASSFPTYEQYF.

This chain links TRBV12-3 or TRBV12-4 with TRBJ1-1, with D hard to call. Trimming took 3 bases from V and 6 from J, leaving 17 bases between them. This CDR3 is 15 amino acids long. The CDR3 DNA sequence: TGTGCCAGCAGTTTGCGCCGGGGATCCATGGCTGAAGCTTTCTTT. This sequence encodes CASSLRRGSMAEAFF.

The CDR3 loop is CAWSVYGYTEAFF. CDR3 nucleotide sequence: TGTGCCTGGAGTGTATATGGGTACACTGAAGCTTTCTTT. This chain uses TRBV30 with TRBJ1-1, with unresolved D. This CDR3 contains 13 residues. Trimming cost V 0 bases and J 3 bases, with 8 bases left between them. Germline V gene sequence: CDR1 GTSNPN, CDR2 SVGIG (reference sequence). Full variable domain (outside the CDR3, taken from reference TRBV30 and TRBJ1-1): SQTIHQWPATLVQPVGSPLSLECTVEGTSNPNLYWYRQAAGRGLQLLFYSVGIGQISSEVPQNLSASRPQDRQFILSSKKLLLSDSGFYLCAWSVYGYTEAFFGQGTRLTVV.

This chain uses TRBV7-3 with TRBJ2-5; 8 bases are shared with TRBD2. The V segment lost 1 base and the J segment 3 bases; nucleotides outside the gene matches: 4. The germline V gene encodes CDR1 SGHTA and CDR2 FQGTGA. This CDR3 is 15 amino acids long. The CDR3 nucleotides are TGTGCCAGCAGCTTAAGCGGGGGGCCTAAAGAGACCCAGTACTTC. It is translated as CASSLSGGPKETQYF.

This clonotype appeared a few times. This chain uses TRBV29-1 with TRBJ2-5, with D unresolved. This CDR3 has 12 amino acids. V lost 4 bases to trimming and J lost 1 base, with 7 bases between them. In germline, CDR1 is SQVTM, CDR2 ANQGSEA. CDR3 DNA sequence: TGCAGCGTTGTACTCCTCCAAGAGACCCAGTACTTC. Amino acid sequence: CSVVLLQETQYF.